This TCR beta chain was sequenced for a study of PD-1 blockade in classical Hodgkin lymphoma. Study context: Patients were treated with nivolumab at 3 mg/kg, and this was given intravenously every 2 weeks. Study outcomes and limitations: Relative to healthy donors, newly diagnosed patients reportedly had lower baseline TCR diversity, which was reported as lower still in relapsed/refractory patients.

Each and every patient relapsed after autologous stem cell transplantation, and patients got differing brentuximab vedotin exposure. The assay was immunoSEQ multiplex PCR, and TCRdb's table has in-frame clones only and misses some. The data contain some 40,000 clones, around 78% of them seen just once; the ten biggest clones take up over 9.5%. CDR3 length equals 12 residues. V dropped 2 bases and J dropped 4 bases, with 6 bases sitting between them. Germline V gene sequence: CDR1 MNHNY, CDR2 SVGAGI (reference sequence). Comment on this clone: Its antigen is currently unknown.

This sample comprised peripheral blood mononuclear cells (PBMCs), obtained at baseline. This clonotype originated in a human donor with classical Hodgkin lymphoma. The rearrangement links TRBV6-6 to TRBJ2-7; D not resolved. The CDR3 here is CASSYESYEQYF. CDR3 coding DNA: TGTGCCAGCAGTTACGAATCGTACGAGCAGTACTTC.